This T cell receptor beta chain was sequenced during a study of T-cell memory formation after mild COVID-19. Using its own MiXCR run on the 5' RACE reads, TCRdb lists one record per CDR3 protein. This table holds about 250,000 distinct CDR3 sequences, roughly 14% found once. Losses at the gene ends were 6 bases for V and 7 bases for J; bases not matched to a gene: 7. CDR3 size: 14 residues. This chain joins TRBV12-3 or TRBV12-4 and TRBJ1-4; 8 bases agree with TRBD1. This clonotype originated in an adult woman who had mild COVID-19 (a few samples of this study predate the infection). Cell type and time point are not known. Sequenced input: PBMCs or a T cell subset sorted from them (not recorded which). The DNA of the CDR3 is TGTGCCAGCAGAACCGGGACAGGAGGTGAAAAACTGTTTTTT. Residues: CASRTGTGGEKLFF.